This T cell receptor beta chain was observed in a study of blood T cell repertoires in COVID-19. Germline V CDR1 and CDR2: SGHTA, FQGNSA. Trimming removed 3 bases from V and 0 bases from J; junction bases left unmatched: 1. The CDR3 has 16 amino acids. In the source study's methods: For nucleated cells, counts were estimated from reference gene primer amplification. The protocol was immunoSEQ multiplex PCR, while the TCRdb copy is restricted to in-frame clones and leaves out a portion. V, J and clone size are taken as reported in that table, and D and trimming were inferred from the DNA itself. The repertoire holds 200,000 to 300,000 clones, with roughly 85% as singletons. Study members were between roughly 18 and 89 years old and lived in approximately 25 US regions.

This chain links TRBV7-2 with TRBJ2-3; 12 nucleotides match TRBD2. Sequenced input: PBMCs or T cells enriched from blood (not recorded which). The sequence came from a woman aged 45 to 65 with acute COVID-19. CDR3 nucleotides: TGTGCCAGCAGCTTTCTAGCGGGGGGGAGCACAGATACGCAGTATTTT. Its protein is CASSFLAGGSTDTQYF.